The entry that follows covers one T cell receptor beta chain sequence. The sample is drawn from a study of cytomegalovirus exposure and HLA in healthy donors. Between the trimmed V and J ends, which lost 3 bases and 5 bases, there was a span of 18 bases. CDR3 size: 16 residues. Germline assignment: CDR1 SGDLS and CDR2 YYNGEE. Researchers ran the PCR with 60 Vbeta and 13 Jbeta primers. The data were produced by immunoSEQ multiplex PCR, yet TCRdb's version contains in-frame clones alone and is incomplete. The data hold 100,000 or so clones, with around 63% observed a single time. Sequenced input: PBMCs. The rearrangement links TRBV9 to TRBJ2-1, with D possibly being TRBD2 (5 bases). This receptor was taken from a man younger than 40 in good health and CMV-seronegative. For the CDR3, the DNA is TGTGCCAGCAGCGCCACGATGAGCGGAGTTAACAATGAGCAGTTCTTC. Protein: CASSATMSGVNNEQFF.